The clone carrying this T cell receptor beta chain came up a few times. Its antigen is still unknown. The sample comes from a study of response to subunit inactivated influenza vaccine. The germline V gene encodes CDR1 SGHVS and CDR2 FQNEAQ. V was cut by 4 bases and J by 10 bases, with 14 bases left in between. This CDR3 is 13 amino acids long. TCRdb re-analysed the RT-PCR reads in MiXCR, keeping a single row per CDR3 protein. The sample carries some 160,000 distinct CDR3 sequences, 11% recorded once. Study-wide results and caveats: The authors suggested that every seasonal influenza vaccination recruits few new T cells.

The chain carries TRBV7-8 and TRBJ2-1, with D hard to call. The clonotype was recovered from a man aged 50 to 60 who received an inactivated influenza vaccine. Sequencing was performed on non-naive T cells sorted from PBMCs, taken 40 to 50 days after vaccination. The CDR3 loop is CASSSGVIMEQFF. The CDR3 DNA reads as TGTGCCAGCAGCTCCGGCGTGATAATGGAGCAGTTCTTC.